These 13 T cell receptor beta chains came from one sample sequenced in a study of early T cells in non-severe SARS-CoV-2 infection. TCRdb analysed the 5' RACE reads with MiXCR anew, one entry per CDR3 protein. This sample has roughly 70,000 distinct CDR3 sequences, with 20% found just once. The starting material was whole blood, obtained at baseline. The source of these receptors is an adult who was a healthcare worker with PCR-confirmed SARS-CoV-2 infection or an uninfected control (not recorded which).

The chain couples TRBV20-1 to TRBJ1-1, with D hard to call. Germline CDR1 DFQATT, CDR2 SNEGSKA (reference sequence). The CDR3 totals 16 residues. V gave up 2 bases and J gave up 3 bases, with 19 bases separating them. The CDR3 DNA reads TGCAGTGCTAGATCCTCGGAGGGAGCGATTTACACTGAAGCTTTCTTT. This translates into CSARSSEGAIYTEAFF.

The chain has TRBV3-1 and TRBJ2-2; D is unresolved. The CDR3 has 15 residues. V was clipped by 0 bases and J by 8 bases, with 13 bases between them. Germline V gene sequence: CDR1 LGHDT, CDR2 YNNKEL (reference sequence). Here the CDR3 reads CASSQESLVRGELFF. CDR3 nucleotides: TGTGCCAGCAGCCAAGAGTCCCTCGTAAGGGGGGAGCTGTTTTTT.

This clonotype was observed many times. V usage is TRBV4-2 and J usage is TRBJ1-2; possible D gene TRBD1, 5 bases. Trimming removed 0 bases at V and 3 bases at J, with 11 bases between. This CDR3 is built from 15 residues. The germline V gene has CDR1 LGHNA and CDR2 YNFKEQ. The CDR3 protein is CASSQDKGTDYGYTF. Written as DNA, the CDR3 is TGTGCCAGCAGCCAAGATAAGGGGACGGACTATGGCTACACCTTC.

The V call is TRBV12-3 or TRBV12-4, the J call TRBJ1-6, with D unclear. CDR3 length equals 13 residues. V was trimmed by 3 bases and J by 8 bases, leaving 8 bases between them. CDR3 sequence: CASSLGTDSPLHF. The CDR3 DNA sequence: TGTGCCAGCAGTTTGGGCACCGATTCACCCCTCCACTTT.

This clonotype was recorded a few times. The rearrangement links TRBV18 to TRBJ1-1, with TRBD1 identical over 8 bases. The CDR3 totals 14 residues. The J segment lost 1 base and the V segment lost 4 bases, leaving 2 bases of the junction unmatched. Germline CDR1 KGHSH, CDR2 LQKENI. CDR3 nucleotides: TGTGCCAGCTCACAGCAGGGGGCGAACACTGAAGCTTTCTTT. Its translation: CASSQQGANTEAFF.

The chain is built from TRBV4-1 and TRBJ2-3; weak D call: TRBD1 (7 bases). Trimming stripped 4 bases from V and 2 bases from J, with 13 bases between. This CDR3 is 15 amino acids long. The germline CDR1 and CDR2 sequences are MGHRA and YSYEKL. DNA for the CDR3: TGCGCCAGCAGCCGGGCGGGACAGACCACAGATACGCAGTATTTT. Protein product: CASSRAGQTTDTQYF.

Only one count was recorded for this clonotype. This CDR3 is CASSQDRLTGTEAFF. The CDR3 region has the DNA TGCGCCAGCAGCCAAGATCGGCTGACGGGCACTGAAGCTTTCTTT. The genes are TRBV4-1 and TRBJ1-1; D is unclear. Germline CDR1 is MGHRA and CDR2 is YSYEKL. With 0 bases removed from V and 4 bases from J, the gap between germline ends came to 12 bases. This CDR3 region has 15 residues.

The V and J genes are TRBV2 and TRBJ1-4; TRBD1 agrees at 7 bases. The J segment lost 5 bases and the V segment lost 6 bases, leaving 3 bases of the junction unmatched. The CDR3 spans 13 residues. Germline loops: CDR1 SNHLY, CDR2 FYNNEI. DNA for the CDR3: TGTGCCAGCAGGGGACAGCTCAATGAAAAACTGTTTTTT. Protein: CASRGQLNEKLFF.

V usage is TRBV7-3 and J usage is TRBJ2-3, with D uncertain. This CDR3 has 12 amino acids. Germline CDR1 and CDR2: SGHTA and FQGTGA. The germline V and J ends were trimmed by 5 bases and 5 bases, with 8 bases remaining between them. The CDR3 loop reads CASSALGDTQYF. For the CDR3, the DNA is TGTGCCAGCAGCGCCTTAGGAGATACGCAGTATTTT.

The sample holds a few counts of this clonotype. This sequence joins TRBV2 and TRBJ2-1; D might be TRBD1 (5 bases). CDR1 and CDR2 (germline): SNHLY, FYNNEI. Trimming took off 5 bases at V and 0 bases at J, with 11 bases between the two ends. The CDR3 has 15 amino acids. The CDR3 protein is CASSLGQSSYNEQFF. The CDR3 DNA reads TGTGCCAGCAGTTTGGGGCAAAGCTCCTACAATGAGCAGTTCTTC.

This rearrangement joins TRBV2 to TRBJ2-3, with 13 bases lining up with TRBD2. This CDR3 contains 17 residues. V lost 6 bases and J lost 5; bases outside the gene matches: 11. The germline V gene has CDR1 SNHLY and CDR2 FYNNEI. In nucleotides, the CDR3 is TGTGCCAGCAGCAGACTAGCGGGGGGCAGGATGGGAGATACGCAGTATTTT. Encoded protein: CASSRLAGGRMGDTQYF.

Ten or more counts support this clonotype. V and J are TRBV3-1 and TRBJ1-2, with no clear D. V was cut by 1 base and J by 4 bases, with 1 base left in between. This CDR3 region has 11 residues. Germline V lookup: CDR1 LGHDT, CDR2 YNNKEL (reference sequence). The CDR3 region is CASSQGYGYTF. The CDR3 bases are TGTGCCAGCAGCCAAGGCTATGGCTACACCTTC.

V usage is TRBV3-1 and J usage is TRBJ2-1, with 7 bases aligning to TRBD2. This CDR3 is 13 amino acids long. The V and J ends lost 4 bases and 6 bases, in that order; junction bases with no gene match: 3. Germline V gene data show CDR1 as LGHDT and CDR2 as YNNKEL (reference sequence). For the CDR3, the DNA is TGTGCCAGCAGCCCGACTAGCCCCAATGAGCAGTTCTTC. Amino acid sequence: CASSPTSPNEQFF.